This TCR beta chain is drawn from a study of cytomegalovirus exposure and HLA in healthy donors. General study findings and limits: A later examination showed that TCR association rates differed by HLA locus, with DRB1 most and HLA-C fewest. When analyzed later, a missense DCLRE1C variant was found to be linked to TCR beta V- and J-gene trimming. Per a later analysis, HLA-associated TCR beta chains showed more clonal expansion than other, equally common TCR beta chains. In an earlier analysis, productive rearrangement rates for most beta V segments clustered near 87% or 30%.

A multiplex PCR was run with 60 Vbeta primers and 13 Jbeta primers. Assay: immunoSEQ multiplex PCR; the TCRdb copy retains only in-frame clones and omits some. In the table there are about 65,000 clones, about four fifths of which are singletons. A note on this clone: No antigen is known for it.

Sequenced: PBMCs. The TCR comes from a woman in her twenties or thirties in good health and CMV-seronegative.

The DNA of the CDR3 is TGCGCCAGCAGTGACCCGAACAGGTTTAATCAGCCCCAGCATTTT. Translated: CASSDPNRFNQPQHF. This chain uses TRBV10-1 with TRBJ1-5; a weak D match, TRBD1 (5 bases). Germline-derived CDR1 and CDR2 are WNHNN and SYGVQD (reference sequence). With 3 bases removed from V and 4 bases from J, the gap between germline ends came to 13 bases. This CDR3 is 15 amino acids long.